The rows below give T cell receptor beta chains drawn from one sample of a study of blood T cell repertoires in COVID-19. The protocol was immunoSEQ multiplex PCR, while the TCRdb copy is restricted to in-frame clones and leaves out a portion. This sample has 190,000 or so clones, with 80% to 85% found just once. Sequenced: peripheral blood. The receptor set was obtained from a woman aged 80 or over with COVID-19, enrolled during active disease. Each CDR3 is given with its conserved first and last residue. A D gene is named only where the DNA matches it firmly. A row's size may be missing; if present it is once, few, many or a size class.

CDR3 DNA: TGTGCCAGCAGCACCGGGGGTAGCGGGATATACGAGCAGTACTTC
CDR3 protein: CASSTGGSGIYEQYF
clone size: -
D gene: TRBD2
J gene: TRBJ2-7
V gene: TRBV7-8

CDR3 DNA: TGTGCCAGCAGCTTAAACTCCGGGACTACGGGTGAGACCCAGTACTTC
CDR3 protein: CASSLNSGTTGETQYF
clone size: -
D gene: TRBD2
J gene: TRBJ2-5
V gene: TRBV5-4

CDR3 DNA: TGCGCCAGCAGCTTGGCCTCCGGGACAGGGGAAGATACGCAGTATTTT
CDR3 protein: CASSLASGTGEDTQYF
clone size: -
D gene: TRBD1
J gene: TRBJ2-3
V gene: TRBV5-1

CDR3 DNA: TGTGCCAGCAGCGACTTCACTAACTATGGCTACACCTTC
CDR3 protein: CASSDFTNYGYTF
clone size: -
D gene: -
J gene: TRBJ1-2
V gene: TRBV25-1

CDR3 DNA: TGTGCCAGCAGAACAGGGGGCGCGGAAGGCTACACCTTC
CDR3 protein: CASRTGGAEGYTF
clone size: -
D gene: TRBD1
J gene: TRBJ1-2
V gene: TRBV3-1/TRBV3-2

CDR3 DNA: TGCGCCAGCAGCCGGGGACAGGGGAATGAGCAGTTCTTC
CDR3 protein: CASSRGQGNEQFF
clone size: few
D gene: TRBD1
J gene: TRBJ2-1
V gene: TRBV5-1

CDR3 DNA: TGCGCCAGCAGTCAGGACCGGGACAGGGAGTACAATGAGCAGTTCTTC
CDR3 protein: CASSQDRDREYNEQFF
clone size: -
D gene: TRBD1
J gene: TRBJ2-1
V gene: TRBV23-1

CDR3 DNA: TGCAGTGCTAGTGGGGGGACAGGGAATCTGGACGAGCAGTACTTC
CDR3 protein: CSASGGTGNLDEQYF
clone size: -
D gene: TRBD1
J gene: TRBJ2-7
V gene: TRBV20-1

CDR3 DNA: TGCGCCAGCAGCTTGTCGTCAGGGGGTGGCTACACCTTC
CDR3 protein: CASSLSSGGGYTF
clone size: -
D gene: TRBD1
J gene: TRBJ1-2
V gene: TRBV5-1

CDR3 DNA: TGCAGCGTTGAACTGTTGCCCCAGGGGGGCCATAATGAAAAACTGTTTTTT
CDR3 protein: CSVELLPQGGHNEKLFF
clone size: once
D gene: TRBD1
J gene: TRBJ1-4
V gene: TRBV29-1

CDR3 DNA: TGTGCCAGCAGTCCGAGAGGGGGCCAGACTGAAGCTTTCTTT
CDR3 protein: CASSPRGGQTEAFF
clone size: -
D gene: TRBD1
J gene: TRBJ1-1
V gene: TRBV27

CDR3 DNA: TGCGCCAGCAGCCAAGATCCGGGGCAGGGGGTAATCGAGCAGTACTTC
CDR3 protein: CASSQDPGQGVIEQYF
clone size: -
D gene: TRBD1
J gene: TRBJ2-7
V gene: TRBV4-1